This TCR beta chain derives from a study of blood T cell repertoires in COVID-19. This clone turned up a few times. Profiled with immunoSEQ multiplex PCR; TCRdb holds only in-frame clones, not every one. In the table there are roughly 190,000 clones, around 85% of which are singletons. The trim removed 6 bases at V and 0 bases at J, leaving 13 bases unmatched. The V gene's germline CDR1 is SEHNR and CDR2 FQNEAQ (reference sequence). There are 17 residues in the CDR3. Sequenced sample: peripheral blood. V usage is TRBV7-9 and J usage is TRBJ1-1, with 7 bases that match TRBD1. The TCR sequence derives from a woman aged 55-69 years with COVID-19, enrolled during active disease. Written as DNA, the CDR3 is TGTGCCAGCAGTCTTATTCCTCAGGGGGTCCTGAACACTGAAGCTTTCTTT. It translates to CASSLIPQGVLNTEAFF. Drawing the rest from reference TRBV7-9 and TRBJ1-1, the complete variable domain is DTGVSQNPRHKITKRGQNVTFRCDPISEHNRLYWYRQTLGQGPEFLTYFQNEAQLEKSRLLSDRFSAERPKGSFSTLEIQRTEQGDSAMYLCASSLIPQGVLNTEAFFGQGTRLTVV.